The clone carrying this T cell receptor (beta chain) showed up just a few times. The antigen remains undetermined. The data derive from a study of OX40 agonist ivuxolimab in advanced cancers. Findings of the study overall: There were, on average, more expanded clones in CD8+ T cells than in CD4+.

The V gene lost 8 bases and the J gene lost 5 bases, with 6 bases spanning the gap. Per the germline V gene, CDR1 is MNHNY and CDR2 is SVGAGI (reference sequence). The CDR3 consists of 10 residues. Measured with immunoSEQ multiplex PCR; TCRdb has only the in-frame clones, and not every one. The table includes tens of thousands of clones, around 83% detected once. The origin of this receptor is an adult with an advanced solid tumor such as melanoma, head and neck, liver or kidney cancer. The sample was CD4+ or CD8+ T cells sorted from blood, taken in a trial of the OX40 agonist ivuxolimab. The rearrangement uses TRBV6-6 and TRBJ1-2; tentatively, D is TRBD1 (6 bases). CDR3 sequence: CASGQYGYTF. CDR3 DNA sequence: TGTGCCAGCGGACAGTATGGCTACACCTTC.